The sequence of this TCR beta chain was determined in a study of CD8 T cells in Susac syndrome (dated by TCRdb to between 2018 and 2020). In the study overall: Whether CD8+ T cell activation and differentiation in Susac syndrome was antigen driven was tested using repertoire sequencing. The clonality of the CD8+ T cell repertoire was compared across approximately eleven healthy donors, roughly 14 Susac syndrome patients and 15 multiple sclerosis patients. The investigation overall reported the following: The number of individuals in the TCR sequencing and HLA analysis was recognized as being relatively small.

RNA was extracted using the RNeasy kit, and about 0.45 to 1 ug of the RNA was reverse transcribed with random hexamers. The immunoSEQ multiplex PCR assay, covering 54 Vbeta and 13 Jbeta segments, was used to amplify TCR beta CDR3 regions. To correct PCR amplification bias, a synthetic template baseline was used for both primer optimization and computational correction. The original methods were these. Reads were annotated to V, D and J genes according to IMGT and were analyzed with immunoSEQ Analyzer, with only productive sequences retained. Clonality was computed as one minus Shannon entropy normalized by log2 of the number of productive unique sequences. Public and private clones were assessed among the 100 most prevalent clones of each patient and control. Susac-specific clones were defined as absent from healthy and MS cohorts, 800 to 1,200 published viral clones and other ImmuneACCESS disease sequences. The raw public data were reprocessed by TCRdb itself: fastp quality trimming at Q25, MiXCR clonotype calling, in-frame beta chains only. Each CDR3 protein gets just one entry, which takes the most common genes and DNA from the rows behind it. TCRdb, not the authors, supplied the V and J calls. Counted in this sample were 150,000 to 190,000 distinct CDR3 sequences; approximately 94% of them appeared once. The ten biggest clones cover 0.2% to 0.25% of the sample.

V was cut back by 5 bases and J by 4 bases, leaving a gap of 14 bases between them. The CDR3 measures 14 amino acids from cysteine to phenylalanine. CDR3 DNA only is kept here, 42 bases in frame from base 1. CDR1 and CDR2 are drawn from the germline V gene (reference sequence): MNHEY, SMNVEV. High-throughput TCR beta sequencing profiled peripheral blood CD8+ and CD4+ T cells from healthy donors, Susac syndrome patients and multiple sclerosis patients. Multiple sclerosis controls were treatment-naive patients with stable or active relapsing-remitting disease fulfilling revised McDonald criteria. Bulk CD8+ and CD4+ T cells were purified magnetically by negative isolation, whereas CD8+ TEMRA cells were enriched by FACS. Blood was drawn into EDTA tubes, processed within 24 hours, and PBMCs were isolated by density gradient centrifugation. PBMCs destined for TCR sequencing were cryopreserved in liquid nitrogen and later thawed in a 37 °C water bath. A purity of at least 90% was achieved for sorted or isolated CD4+, CD8+ and CD8+ TEMRA cells.

Notes on this clonotype: The specificity of this receptor is unknown. Per-base quality was not reported, and no clone a single base away is much larger than it.

Sequencing was performed on CD8+ T cells from PBMCs. The TCR originated in a human donor with multiple sclerosis. The chain links TRBV27 with TRBJ2-5; D gene: possibly TRBD1, on 5 matching bases. This receptor carries the CDR3 CASSEARVGETQYF. The bases are TGTGCCAGCAGTGAGGCCAGGGTGGGAGAGACCCAGTACTTC.